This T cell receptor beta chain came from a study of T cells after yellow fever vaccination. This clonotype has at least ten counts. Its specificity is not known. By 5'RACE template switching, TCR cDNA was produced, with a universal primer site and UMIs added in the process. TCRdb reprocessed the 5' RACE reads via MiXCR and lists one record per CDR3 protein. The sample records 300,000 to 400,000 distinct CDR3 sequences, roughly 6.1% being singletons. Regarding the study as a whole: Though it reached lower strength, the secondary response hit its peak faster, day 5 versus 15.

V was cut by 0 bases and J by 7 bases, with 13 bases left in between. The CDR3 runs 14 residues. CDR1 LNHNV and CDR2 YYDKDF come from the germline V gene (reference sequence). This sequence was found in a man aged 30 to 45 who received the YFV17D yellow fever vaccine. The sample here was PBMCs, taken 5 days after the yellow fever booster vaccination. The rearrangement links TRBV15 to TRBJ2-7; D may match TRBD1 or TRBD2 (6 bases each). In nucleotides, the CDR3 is TGTGCCACCAGCAGAGATAGGGGGGCGGGGGAGCAGTACTTC. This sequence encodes CATSRDRGAGEQYF.